The present T cell receptor (beta chain) was sequenced within a study of PD-L1 blockade in urothelial cancer. Whole-study findings and limits: Tumor-linked clones in blood grew more by 3 weeks in durable-benefit patients.

A remark on this clone: Its cognate antigen is unknown.

CDR1 is SGDLS and CDR2 is YYNGEE in the germline V gene. V was clipped by 7 bases and J by 5 bases, with 19 bases between them. The CDR3 consists of 15 residues. Synthetic TCR analog templates were spiked into each PCR. The method was immunoSEQ multiplex PCR; TCRdb's version includes in-frame clones alone and lacks a portion of them. The sample shows about 20,000 clones, around 90% of them seen only once. The specimen comprised PBMCs, sampled around atezolizumab (anti-PD-L1) treatment. The chain has TRBV9 and TRBJ2-1, with TRBD2 as a possible D gene (5 bases). The receptor was derived from a man aged 45-65 years with urothelial cancer. In nucleotides, the CDR3 is TGTGCCAGCTCACTCCCCGGGATTGACAACAATGAGCAGTTCTTC. This translates into CASSLPGIDNNEQFF.